This T cell receptor (beta chain) was recorded in a study of identical twins. Each CDR3 protein gets one entry after TCRdb re-called the 5' RACE reads with MiXCR. The sample lists 700,000 or so distinct CDR3 sequences, 8.6% occurring once. The same data also contributed to another study, on yellow fever vaccine responses in identical twins.

Sequenced sample: PBMCs. The receptor comes from a woman between 18 and 29 years old in good health.

The CDR3 coding sequence is TGTGCCAGCAGCCCTCTCGGCAGGGTGACACAGCCCCAGCATTTT. Residues: CASSPLGRVTQPQHF. The rearrangement uses TRBV7-2 and TRBJ1-5; D possibly corresponds to TRBD1 (5 bases). There are 15 residues in the CDR3. V was shortened by 5 bases and J by 7 bases, with 18 bases between the two germline ends. The germline V gene encodes CDR1 SGHTA and CDR2 FQGNSA.